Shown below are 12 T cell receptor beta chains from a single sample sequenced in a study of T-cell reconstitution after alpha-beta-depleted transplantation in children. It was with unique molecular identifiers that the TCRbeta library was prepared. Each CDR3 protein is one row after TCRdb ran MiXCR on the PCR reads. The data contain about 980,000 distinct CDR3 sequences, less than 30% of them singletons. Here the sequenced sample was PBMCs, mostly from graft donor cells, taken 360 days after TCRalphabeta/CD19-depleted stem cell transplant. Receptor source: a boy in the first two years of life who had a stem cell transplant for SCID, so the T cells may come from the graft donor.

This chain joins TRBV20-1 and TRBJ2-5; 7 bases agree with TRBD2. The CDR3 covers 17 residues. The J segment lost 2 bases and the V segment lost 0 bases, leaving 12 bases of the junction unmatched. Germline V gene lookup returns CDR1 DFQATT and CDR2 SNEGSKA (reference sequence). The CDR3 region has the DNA TGCAGTGCTAGAGAGAGGGAACCCCGGGGAGGGCAAGAGACCCAGTACTTC. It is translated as CSAREREPRGGQETQYF.

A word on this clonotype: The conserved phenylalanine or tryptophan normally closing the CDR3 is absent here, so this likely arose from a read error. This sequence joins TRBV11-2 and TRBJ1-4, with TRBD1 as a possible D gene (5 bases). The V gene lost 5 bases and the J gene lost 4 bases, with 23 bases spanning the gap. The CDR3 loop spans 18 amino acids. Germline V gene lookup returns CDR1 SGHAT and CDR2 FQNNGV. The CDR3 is CASSPGRAGSWGNEKLFV. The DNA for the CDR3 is TGTGCCAGCAGCCCGGGCAGGGCCGGATCTTGGGGTAATGAAAAACTGTTTGTT.

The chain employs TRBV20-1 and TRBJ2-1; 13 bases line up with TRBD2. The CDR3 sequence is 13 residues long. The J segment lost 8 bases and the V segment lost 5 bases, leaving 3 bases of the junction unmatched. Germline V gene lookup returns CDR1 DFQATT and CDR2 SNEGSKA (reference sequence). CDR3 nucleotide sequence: TGCAGTGCTTTTACTAGCGGGGGGGATGAGCAGTTCTTC. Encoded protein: CSAFTSGGDEQFF.

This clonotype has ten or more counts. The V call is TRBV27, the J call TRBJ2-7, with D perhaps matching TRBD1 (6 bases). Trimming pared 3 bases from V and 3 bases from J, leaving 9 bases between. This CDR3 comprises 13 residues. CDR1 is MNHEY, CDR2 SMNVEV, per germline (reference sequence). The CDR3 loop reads CASSFRRGYEQYF. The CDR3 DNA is TGTGCCAGCAGTTTCCGCAGGGGCTACGAGCAGTACTTC.

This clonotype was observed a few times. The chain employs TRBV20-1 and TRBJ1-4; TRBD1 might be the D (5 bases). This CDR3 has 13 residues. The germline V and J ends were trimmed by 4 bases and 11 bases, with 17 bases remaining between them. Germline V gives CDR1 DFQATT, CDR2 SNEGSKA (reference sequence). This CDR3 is CSAKPVSGGKLFF. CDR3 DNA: TGCAGTGCTAAACCCGTCAGCGGGGGGAAACTGTTTTTT.

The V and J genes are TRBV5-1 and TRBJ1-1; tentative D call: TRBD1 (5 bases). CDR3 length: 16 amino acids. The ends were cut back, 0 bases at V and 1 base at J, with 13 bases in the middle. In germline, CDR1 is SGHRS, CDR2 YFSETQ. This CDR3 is CASSLAMGGGNTEAFF. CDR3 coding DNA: TGCGCCAGCAGCTTGGCAATGGGGGGAGGGAACACTGAAGCTTTCTTT.

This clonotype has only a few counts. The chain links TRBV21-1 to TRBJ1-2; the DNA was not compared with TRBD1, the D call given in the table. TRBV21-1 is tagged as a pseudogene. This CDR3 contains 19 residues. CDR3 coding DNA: TGTGCCAGCAGCAACCCCACAGGGCGACAGGGATTGAGAGATTGTGGCTACACCTTC. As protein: CASSNPTGRQGLRDCGYTF.

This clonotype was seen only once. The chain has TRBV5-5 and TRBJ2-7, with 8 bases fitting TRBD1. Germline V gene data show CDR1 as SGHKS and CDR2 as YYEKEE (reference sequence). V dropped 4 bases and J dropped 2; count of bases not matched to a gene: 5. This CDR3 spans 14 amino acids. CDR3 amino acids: CASSPRGHPYEQYF. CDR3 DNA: TGTGCCAGCAGCCCCAGGGGGCACCCCTACGAGCAGTACTTC.

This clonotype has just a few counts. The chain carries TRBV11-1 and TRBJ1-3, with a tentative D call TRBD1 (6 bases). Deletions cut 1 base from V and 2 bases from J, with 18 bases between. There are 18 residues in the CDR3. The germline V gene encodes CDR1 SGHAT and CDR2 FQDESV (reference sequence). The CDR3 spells CASSLEILGGHPGNTIYF. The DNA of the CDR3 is TGTGCCAGCAGCTTAGAGATCCTGGGGGGGCATCCTGGAAACACCATATATTTT.

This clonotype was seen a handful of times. CDR3 sequence (DNA): TGTGCCAGCAGTTTAAGCGCGGACCAAGAGACCCAGTACTTC. Its translation: CASSLSADQETQYF. The V and J genes are TRBV12-3 or TRBV12-4 and TRBJ2-5; D is uncertain. The CDR3 covers 14 residues. Trimming pared 2 bases from V and 0 bases from J, leaving 7 bases between.

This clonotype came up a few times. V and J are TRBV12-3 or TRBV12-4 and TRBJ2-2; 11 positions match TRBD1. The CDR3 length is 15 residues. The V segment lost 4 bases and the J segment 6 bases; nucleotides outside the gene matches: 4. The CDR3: CASSWTGGRAGELFF. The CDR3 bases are TGTGCCAGCAGTTGGACAGGGGGCAGGGCCGGGGAGCTGTTTTTT.

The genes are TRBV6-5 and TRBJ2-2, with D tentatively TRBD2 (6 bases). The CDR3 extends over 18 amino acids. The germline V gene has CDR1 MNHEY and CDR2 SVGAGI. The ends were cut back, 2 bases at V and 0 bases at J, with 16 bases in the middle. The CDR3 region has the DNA TGTGCCAGCAGTTACGGGTACGGGGGAGGCTCGAACACCGGGGAGCTGTTTTTT. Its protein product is CASSYGYGGGSNTGELFF.